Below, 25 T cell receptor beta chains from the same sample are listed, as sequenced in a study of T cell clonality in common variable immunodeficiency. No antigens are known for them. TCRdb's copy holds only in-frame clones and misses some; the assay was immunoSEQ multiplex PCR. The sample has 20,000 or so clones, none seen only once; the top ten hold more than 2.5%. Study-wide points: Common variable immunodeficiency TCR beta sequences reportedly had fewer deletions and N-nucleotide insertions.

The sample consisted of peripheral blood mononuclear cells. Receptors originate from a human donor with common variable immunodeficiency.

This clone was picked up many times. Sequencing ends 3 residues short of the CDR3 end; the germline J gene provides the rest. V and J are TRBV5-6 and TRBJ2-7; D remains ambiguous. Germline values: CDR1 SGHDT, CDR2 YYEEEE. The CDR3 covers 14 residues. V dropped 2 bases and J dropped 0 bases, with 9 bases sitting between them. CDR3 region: CASSFLSSSYEQYF. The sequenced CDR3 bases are TGTGCCAGCAGCTTCTTATCTTCCTCCTACGAG.

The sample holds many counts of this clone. Partial CDR3 DNA: TGTGCCAGCAGCCCGGGACTAGTGACAGATACG. Translation gives CASSPGLVTDT. The CDR3, in full, reads CASSPGLVTDTQYF. The chain is built from TRBV7-2 and TRBJ2-3, with TRBD2 identical over 8 bases. The CDR3 end lies 3 residues beyond the end of the read and is filled in from the germline J gene. The CDR3 has 14 amino acids. J gave up 3 bases and V 5 bases, and 4 bases lay outside the gene matches. Germline-derived CDR1 and CDR2 are SGHTA and FQGNSA.

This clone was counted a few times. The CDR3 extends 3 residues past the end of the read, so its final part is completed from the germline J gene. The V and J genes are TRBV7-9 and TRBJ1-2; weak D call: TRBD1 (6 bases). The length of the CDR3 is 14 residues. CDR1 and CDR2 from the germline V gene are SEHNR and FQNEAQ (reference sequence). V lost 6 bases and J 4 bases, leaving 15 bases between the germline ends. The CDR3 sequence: CASSSTGGSYGYTF. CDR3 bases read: TGTGCCAGCAGTTCGACGGGGGGCTCCTATGGC.

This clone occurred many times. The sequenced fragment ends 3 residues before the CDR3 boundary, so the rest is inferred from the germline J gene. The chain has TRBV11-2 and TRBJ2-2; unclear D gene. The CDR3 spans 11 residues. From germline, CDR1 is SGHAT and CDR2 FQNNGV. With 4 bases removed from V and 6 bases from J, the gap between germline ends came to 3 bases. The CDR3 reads CASSSSGELFF. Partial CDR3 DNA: TGTGCCAGCAGCTCCTCCGGGGAG.

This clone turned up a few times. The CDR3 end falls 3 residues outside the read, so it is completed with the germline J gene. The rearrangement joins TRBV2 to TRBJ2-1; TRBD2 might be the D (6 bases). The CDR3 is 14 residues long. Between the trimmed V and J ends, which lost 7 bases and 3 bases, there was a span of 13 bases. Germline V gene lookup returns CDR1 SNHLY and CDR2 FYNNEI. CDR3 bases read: TGTGCCAGCACGGGGGACTCCATCTACAATGAG. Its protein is CASTGDSIYNE. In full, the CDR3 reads CASTGDSIYNEQFF. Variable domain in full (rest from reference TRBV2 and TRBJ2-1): EPEVTQTPSHQVTQMGQEVILRCVPISNHLYFYWYRQILGQKVEFLVSFYNNEISEKSEIFDDQFSVERPDGSNFTLKIRSTKLEDSAMYFCASTGDSIYNEQFFGPGTRLTVL.

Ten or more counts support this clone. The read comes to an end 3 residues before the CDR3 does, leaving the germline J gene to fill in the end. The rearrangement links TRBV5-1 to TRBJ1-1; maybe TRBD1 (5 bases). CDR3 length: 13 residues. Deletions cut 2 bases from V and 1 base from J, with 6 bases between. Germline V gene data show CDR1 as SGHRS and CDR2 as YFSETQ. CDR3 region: CASSFGQNTEAFF. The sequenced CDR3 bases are TGCGCCAGCAGCTTCGGACAGAACACTGAA.

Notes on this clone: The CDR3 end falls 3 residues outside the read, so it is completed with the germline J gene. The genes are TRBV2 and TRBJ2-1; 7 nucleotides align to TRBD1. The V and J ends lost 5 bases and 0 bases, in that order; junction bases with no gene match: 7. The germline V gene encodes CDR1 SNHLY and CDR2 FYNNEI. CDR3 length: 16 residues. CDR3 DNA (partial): TGTGCCAGCAGTCAACAGGGGTCCGGCTCCTACAATGAG. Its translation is CASSQQGSGSYNE. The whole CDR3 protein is CASSQQGSGSYNEQFF.

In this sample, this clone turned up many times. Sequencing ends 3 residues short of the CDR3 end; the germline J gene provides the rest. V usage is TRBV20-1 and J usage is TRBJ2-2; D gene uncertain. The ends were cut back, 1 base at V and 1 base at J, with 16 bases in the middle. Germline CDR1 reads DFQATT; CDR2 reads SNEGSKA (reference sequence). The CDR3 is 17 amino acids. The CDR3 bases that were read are TGCAGTGCTAGAGCCCCCGGTAGATCCCAGAACACCGGGGAG. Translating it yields CSARAPGRSQNTGE. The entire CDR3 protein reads CSARAPGRSQNTGELFF.

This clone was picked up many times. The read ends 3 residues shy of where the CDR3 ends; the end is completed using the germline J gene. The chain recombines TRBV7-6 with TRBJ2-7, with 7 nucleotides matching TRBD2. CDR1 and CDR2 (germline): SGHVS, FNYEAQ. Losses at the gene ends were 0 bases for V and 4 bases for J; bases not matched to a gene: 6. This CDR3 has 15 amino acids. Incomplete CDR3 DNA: TGTGCCAGCAGCTTAGCCGGCGGGAGCAGTTACGAG. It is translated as CASSLAGGSSYE. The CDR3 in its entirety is CASSLAGGSSYEQYF.

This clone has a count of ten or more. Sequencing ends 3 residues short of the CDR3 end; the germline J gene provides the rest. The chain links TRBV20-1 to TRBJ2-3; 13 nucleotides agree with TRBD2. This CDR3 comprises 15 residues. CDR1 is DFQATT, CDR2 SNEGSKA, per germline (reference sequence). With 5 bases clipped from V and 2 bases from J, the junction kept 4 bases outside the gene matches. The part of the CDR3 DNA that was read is TGCAGTGCTCGCGGGACTAGCGGGAACACAGATACG. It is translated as CSARGTSGNTDT. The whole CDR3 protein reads CSARGTSGNTDTQYF.

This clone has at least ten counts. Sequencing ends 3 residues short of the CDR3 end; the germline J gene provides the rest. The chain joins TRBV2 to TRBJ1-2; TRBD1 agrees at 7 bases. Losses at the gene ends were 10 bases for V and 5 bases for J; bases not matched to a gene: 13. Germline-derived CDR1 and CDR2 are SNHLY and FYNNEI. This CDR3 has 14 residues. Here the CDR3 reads CAILIGTARYGYTF. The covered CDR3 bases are TGTGCCATCCTAATAGGGACAGCAAGATATGGC.

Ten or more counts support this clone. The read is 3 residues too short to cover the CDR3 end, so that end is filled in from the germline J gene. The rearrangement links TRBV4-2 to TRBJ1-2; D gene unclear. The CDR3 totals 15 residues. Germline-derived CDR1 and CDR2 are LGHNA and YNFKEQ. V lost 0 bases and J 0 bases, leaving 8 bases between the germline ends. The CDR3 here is CASSQDASPNYGYTF. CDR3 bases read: TGTGCCAGCAGCCAAGATGCCAGTCCTAACTATGGC.

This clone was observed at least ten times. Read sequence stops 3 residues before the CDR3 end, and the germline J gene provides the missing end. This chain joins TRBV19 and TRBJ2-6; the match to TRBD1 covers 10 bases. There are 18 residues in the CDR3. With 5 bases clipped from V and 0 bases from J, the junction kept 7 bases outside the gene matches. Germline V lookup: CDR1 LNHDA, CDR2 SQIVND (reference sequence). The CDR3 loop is CASSLGQGVSSGANVLTF. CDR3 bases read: TGTGCCAGTAGTCTAGGACAGGGGGTCTCCTCTGGGGCCAACGTC. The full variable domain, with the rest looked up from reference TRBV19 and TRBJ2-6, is DGGITQSPKYLFRKEGQNVTLSCEQNLNHDAMYWYRQDPGQGLRLIYYSQIVNDFQKGDIAEGYSVSREKKESFPLTVTSAQKNPTAFYLCASSLGQGVSSGANVLTFGAGSRLTVL.

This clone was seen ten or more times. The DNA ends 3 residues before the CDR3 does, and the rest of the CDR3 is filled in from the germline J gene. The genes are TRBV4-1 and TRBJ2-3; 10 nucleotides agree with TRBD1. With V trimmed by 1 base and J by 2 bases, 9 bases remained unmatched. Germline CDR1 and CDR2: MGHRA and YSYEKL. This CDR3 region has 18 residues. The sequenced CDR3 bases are TGCGCCAGCAGCCAAGTTAGGGGGGGGACAGGGGACACAGATACG. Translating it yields CASSQVRGGTGDTDT. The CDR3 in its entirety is CASSQVRGGTGDTDTQYF.

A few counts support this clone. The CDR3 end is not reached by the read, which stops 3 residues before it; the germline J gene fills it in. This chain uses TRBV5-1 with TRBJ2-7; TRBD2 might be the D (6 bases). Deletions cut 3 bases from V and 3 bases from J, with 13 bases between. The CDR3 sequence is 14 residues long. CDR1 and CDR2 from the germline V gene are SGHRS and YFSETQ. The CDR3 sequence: CASSWERVNYEQYF. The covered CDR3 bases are TGCGCCAGCAGCTGGGAGCGGGTCAACTACGAG.

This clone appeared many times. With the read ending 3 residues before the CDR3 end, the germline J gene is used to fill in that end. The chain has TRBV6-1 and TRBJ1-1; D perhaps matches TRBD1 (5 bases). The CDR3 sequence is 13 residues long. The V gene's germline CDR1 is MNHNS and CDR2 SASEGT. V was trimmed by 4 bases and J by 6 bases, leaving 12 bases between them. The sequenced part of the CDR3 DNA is TGTGCCAGCAGTGCCGACAGAGTAGCTGAA. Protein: CASSADRVAE. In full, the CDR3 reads CASSADRVAEAFF.

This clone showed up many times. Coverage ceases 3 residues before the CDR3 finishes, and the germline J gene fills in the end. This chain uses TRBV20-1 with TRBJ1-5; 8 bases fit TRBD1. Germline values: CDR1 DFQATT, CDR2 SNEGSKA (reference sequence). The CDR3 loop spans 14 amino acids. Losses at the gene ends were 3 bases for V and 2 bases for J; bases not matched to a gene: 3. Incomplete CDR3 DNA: TGCAGTGCTAGGGTGACAGGGGGCAATCAGCCC. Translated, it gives CSARVTGGNQP. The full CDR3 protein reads CSARVTGGNQPQHF.

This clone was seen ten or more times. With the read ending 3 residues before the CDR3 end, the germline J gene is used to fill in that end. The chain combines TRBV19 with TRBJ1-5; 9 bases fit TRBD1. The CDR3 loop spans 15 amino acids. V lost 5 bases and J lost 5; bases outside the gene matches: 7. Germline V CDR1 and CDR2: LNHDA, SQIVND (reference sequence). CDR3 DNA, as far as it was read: TGTGCCAGTAGTTTCCGAAGACAGGGGGATCAGCCC. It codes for CASSFRRQGDQP. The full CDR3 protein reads CASSFRRQGDQPQHF.

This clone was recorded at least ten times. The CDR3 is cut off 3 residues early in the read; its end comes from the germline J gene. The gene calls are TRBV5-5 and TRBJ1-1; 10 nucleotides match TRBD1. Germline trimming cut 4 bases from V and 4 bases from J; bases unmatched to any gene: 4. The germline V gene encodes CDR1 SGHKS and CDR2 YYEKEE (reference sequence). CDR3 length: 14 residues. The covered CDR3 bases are TGTGCCAGCAGCACGTGGACAGGGGGCACTGAA. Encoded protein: CASSTWTGGTE. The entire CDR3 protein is CASSTWTGGTEAFF. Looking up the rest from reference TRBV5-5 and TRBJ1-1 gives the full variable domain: DAGVTQSPTHLIKTRGQQVTLRCSPISGHKSVSWYQQVLGQGPQFIFQYYEKEERGRGNFPDRFSARQFPNYSSELNVNALLLGDSALYLCASSTWTGGTEAFFGQGTRLTVV.

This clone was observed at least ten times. The DNA read from the CDR3 is TGTGCCTGGAGGACTAGCGGGAGCACAGATACG. Encoded protein: CAWRTSGSTDT. The complete CDR3 reads CAWRTSGSTDTQYF. V and J are TRBV30 and TRBJ2-3; 10 bases agree with TRBD2. The missing CDR3 end, 3 residues past where the read stops, is filled in from the germline J gene. CDR3 length equals 14 residues. Trimming at V came to 3 bases and at J to 0 bases, leaving 0 bases not matched to a gene. Germline CDR1 is GTSNPN and CDR2 is SVGIG (reference sequence).

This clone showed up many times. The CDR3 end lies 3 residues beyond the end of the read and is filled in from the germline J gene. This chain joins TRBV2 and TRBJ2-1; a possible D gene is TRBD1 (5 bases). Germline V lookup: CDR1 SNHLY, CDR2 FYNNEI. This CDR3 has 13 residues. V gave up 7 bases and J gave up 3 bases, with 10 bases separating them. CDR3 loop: CASKDNDYNEQFF. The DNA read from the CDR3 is TGTGCCAGCAAGGACAACGACTACAATGAG.

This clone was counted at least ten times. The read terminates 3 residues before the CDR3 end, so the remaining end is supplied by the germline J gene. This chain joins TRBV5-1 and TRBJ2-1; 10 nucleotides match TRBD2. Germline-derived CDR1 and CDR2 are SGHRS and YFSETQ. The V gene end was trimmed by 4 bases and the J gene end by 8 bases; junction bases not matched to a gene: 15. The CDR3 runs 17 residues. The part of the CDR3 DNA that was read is TGCGCCAGCAGCATGGATACTAGCGGGATCTGGGGTGATGAG. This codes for CASSMDTSGIWGDE. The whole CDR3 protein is CASSMDTSGIWGDEQFF.

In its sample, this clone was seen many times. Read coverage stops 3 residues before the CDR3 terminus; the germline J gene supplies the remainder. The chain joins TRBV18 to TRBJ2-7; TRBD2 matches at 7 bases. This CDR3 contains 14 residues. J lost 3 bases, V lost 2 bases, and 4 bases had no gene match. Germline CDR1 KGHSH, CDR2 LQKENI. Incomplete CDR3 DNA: TGTGCCAGCTCACCAGCTAGCGGCCTCTACGAG. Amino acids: CASSPASGLYE. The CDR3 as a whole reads CASSPASGLYEQYF.

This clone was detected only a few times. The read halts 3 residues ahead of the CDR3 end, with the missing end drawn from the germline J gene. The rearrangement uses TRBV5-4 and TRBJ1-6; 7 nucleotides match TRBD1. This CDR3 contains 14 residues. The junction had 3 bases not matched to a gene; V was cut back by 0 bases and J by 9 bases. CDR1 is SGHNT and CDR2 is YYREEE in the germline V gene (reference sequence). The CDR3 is CASSLGQGSSPLHF. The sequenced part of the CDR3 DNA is TGTGCCAGCAGCTTGGGACAGGGCAGTTCACCC.

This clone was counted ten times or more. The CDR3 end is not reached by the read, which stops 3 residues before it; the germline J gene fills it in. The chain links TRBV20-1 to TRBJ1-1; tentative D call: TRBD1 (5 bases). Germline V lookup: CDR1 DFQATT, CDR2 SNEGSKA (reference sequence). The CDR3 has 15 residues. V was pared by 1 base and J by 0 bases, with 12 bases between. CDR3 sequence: CSARARGGLNTEAFF. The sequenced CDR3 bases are TGCAGTGCTAGAGCACGTGGGGGGTTGAACACTGAA.